A single sample gave rise to the 29 T cell receptor beta chains below, sequenced in a study of long-term antiretroviral therapy in people with HIV. The run of the v3.0 immunoSEQ assay was at survey level. TCRdb's table, derived via immunoSEQ multiplex PCR, lists solely in-frame clones and lacks some. The sample consists of roughly 20,000 clones, roughly 86% of them appearing once. This sample comprised unsorted PBMCs, obtained 2.1 years after starting antiretroviral therapy. Every receptor here comes from a man aged 18 to 30 with HIV.

The CDR3 DNA reads TGCAGCGTTGCCTCTGGAAACACCATATATTTT. It specifies CSVASGNTIYF. The chain uses TRBV29-1 and TRBJ1-3; D not certain. Germline CDR1 and CDR2: SQVTM and ANQGSEA. The CDR3 contains 11 residues. Trimming took 4 bases from V and 0 from J, leaving 1 base between them. The full variable domain, rest sourced from reference TRBV29-1 and TRBJ1-3, is SAVISQKPSRDICQRGTSLTIQCQVDSQVTMMFWYRQQPGQSLTLIATANQGSEATYESGFVIDKFPISRPNLTFSTLTVSNMSPEDSSIYLCSVASGNTIYFGEGSWLTVV.

The chain is built from TRBV10-3 and TRBJ1-1; possibly TRBD1 for D (5 bases). The germline CDR1 and CDR2 sequences are ENHRY and SYGVKD. Trimming cost V 8 bases and J 2 bases, with 12 bases left between them. This CDR3 spans 13 amino acids. CDR3 coding DNA: TGTGCCATCGGGGCCGTTAGAAACACTGAAGCTTTCTTT. Amino acid sequence: CAIGAVRNTEAFF.

The V and J genes are TRBV18 and TRBJ1-2; a weak D match, TRBD1 (5 bases). V lost 8 bases to trimming and J lost 2 bases, with 12 bases between them. The CDR3 consists of 13 residues. The V gene's germline CDR1 is KGHSH and CDR2 LQKENI. The DNA of the CDR3 is TGTGCCAGCCGTAGGGACGGGAACTATGGCTACACCTTC. Translating gives CASRRDGNYGYTF. The full variable domain, with the rest looked up from reference TRBV18 and TRBJ1-2, is NAGVMQNPRHLVRRRGQEARLRCSPMKGHSHVYWYRQLPEEGLKFMVYLQKENIIDESGMPKERFSAEFPKEGPSILRIQQVVRGDSAAYFCASRRDGNYGYTFGSGTRLTVV.

This rearrangement joins TRBV18 to TRBJ2-7; D not resolved. The CDR3 extends over 13 amino acids. The V gene's germline CDR1 is KGHSH and CDR2 LQKENI. With 2 bases removed from V and 0 bases from J, the gap between germline ends came to 5 bases. CDR3 loop: CASSPEDSYEQYF. CDR3 bases: TGTGCCAGCTCACCAGAGGACTCCTACGAGCAGTACTTC.

The chain combines TRBV19 with TRBJ1-5; TRBD1 aligns across 9 bases. There are 19 residues in the CDR3. Germline trimming cut 7 bases from V and 6 bases from J; bases unmatched to any gene: 22. CDR1 and CDR2 (germline): LNHDA, SQIVND (reference sequence). CDR3 nucleotide sequence: TGTGCCAGTACCCCCCACGGATCCGGGACAGGGTGGGTGGGTCAGCCCCAGCATTTT. It translates to CASTPHGSGTGWVGQPQHF.

The chain is built from TRBV7-3 and TRBJ2-5; D perhaps matches TRBD1 (5 bases). The CDR3 runs to 13 residues. V was pared by 5 bases and J by 5 bases, with 12 bases between. Germline loops: CDR1 SGHTA, CDR2 FQGTGA. CDR3 in DNA: TGTGCCAGCAGCCCCGGACACTTGGAGACCCAGTACTTC. Encoded protein: CASSPGHLETQYF.

The V call is TRBV29-1, the J call TRBJ1-2; a weak D match, TRBD1 (5 bases). This CDR3 contains 13 residues. Germline V gene lookup returns CDR1 SQVTM and CDR2 ANQGSEA. The V end was cut by 2 bases, the J end by 4 bases, with 11 bases between. The CDR3 here is CSVERRDPYGYTF. CDR3 sequence (DNA): TGCAGCGTTGAACGGAGGGACCCCTATGGCTACACCTTC.

The chain has TRBV4-3 and TRBJ1-3, with D possibly being TRBD1 (5 bases). The length of the CDR3 is 18 residues. Germline V CDR1 and CDR2: LGHNA, YSLEER. Trimming shortened V by 0 bases and J by 0 bases, and 15 bases separated the two germline ends. DNA for the CDR3: TGCGCCAGCAGCCAAGACGTCAGGGCCCCGAGCTCTGGAAACACCATATATTTT. Its protein is CASSQDVRAPSSGNTIYF.

The chain employs TRBV7-3 and TRBJ2-7; TRBD2 aligns across 9 bases. The CDR3 covers 14 residues. Germline CDR1 SGHTA, CDR2 FQGTGA. J gave up 6 bases and V 5 bases, and 8 bases lay outside the gene matches. CDR3 nucleotides: TGTGCCAGCAGCCCGACTAGCGGTTTTGGCGAGCAGTACTTC. Translation gives CASSPTSGFGEQYF.

J is TRBJ1-4 and V is TRBV9; D is unresolved. The V end was cut by 3 bases, the J end by 6 bases, with 15 bases between. Germline V CDR1 and CDR2: SGDLS, YYNGEE. The CDR3 covers 15 residues. The CDR3 here is CASSADLADHEKLFF. In DNA, the CDR3 is TGTGCCAGCAGCGCGGACCTTGCAGATCATGAAAAACTGTTTTTT. Variable domain in full (rest from reference TRBV9 and TRBJ1-4): DSGVTQTPKHLITATGQRVTLRCSPRSGDLSVYWYQQSLDQGLQFLIQYYNGEERAKGNILERFSAQQFPDLHSELNLSSLELGDSALYFCASSADLADHEKLFFGSGTQLSVL.

V gene TRBV19 combines with J gene TRBJ1-2; possible D gene TRBD1, 5 bases. The CDR3 is made up of 15 amino acids. Germline CDR1 LNHDA, CDR2 SQIVND (reference sequence). Deletions cut 6 bases from V and 2 bases from J, with 16 bases between. The CDR3 loop reads CASRLRGGQNYGYTF. The CDR3 DNA sequence: TGTGCCAGTAGGCTAAGGGGCGGACAAAACTATGGCTACACCTTC.

The chain employs TRBV7-6 and TRBJ2-7; tentatively, D is TRBD1 (6 bases). Germline CDR1 SGHVS, CDR2 FNYEAQ. The V and J ends lost 5 bases and 7 bases respectively, with 15 bases between them. The CDR3 sequence is 13 residues long. The CDR3 spells CASSHRDGREQYF. The CDR3 nucleotides read TGTGCCAGCAGCCACAGGGACGGCCGGGAGCAGTACTTC.

The rearrangement uses TRBV6-1 and TRBJ1-4; D unresolved. CDR3 length: 13 amino acids. Germline V gene data show CDR1 as MNHNS and CDR2 as SASEGT. V lost 1 base and J 10 bases, leaving 10 bases between the germline ends. The CDR3 DNA reads as TGTGCCAGCAGTGAAGGGATTCGGGCAAAACTGTTTTTT. Amino acid sequence: CASSEGIRAKLFF.

This rearrangement joins TRBV18 to TRBJ2-3, with no clear D. In germline, CDR1 is KGHSH, CDR2 LQKENI. This CDR3 is 14 amino acids long. Trimming took 5 bases from V and 4 from J, leaving 13 bases between them. The CDR3 DNA sequence: TGTGCCAGCTCAGAGCCTTTAAGAGCAGATACGCAGTATTTT. It encodes CASSEPLRADTQYF.

This clone was seen a single time. The CDR3 DNA sequence: TGTGCCAGCAGCTTGTGGGTGGCGGGGGCCAACGTCCTGACTTTC. Protein: CASSLWVAGANVLTF. This chain uses TRBV5-6 with TRBJ2-6; no clear D. Germline-derived CDR1 and CDR2 are SGHDT and YYEEEE. The CDR3 length is 15 residues. The ends were cut back, 1 base at V and 4 bases at J, with 9 bases in the middle.

The gene calls are TRBV2 and TRBJ1-1; D is ambiguous. V lost 3 bases, J lost 2 bases, and 7 bases lay in between. The CDR3 extends over 13 amino acids. Germline lookup yields CDR1 SNHLY and CDR2 FYNNEI. This chain's CDR3 is CASSEVDNTEAFF. In DNA form, the CDR3 reads TGTGCCAGCAGTGAGGTGGATAACACTGAAGCTTTCTTT.

This clone showed up just a few times. The chain links TRBV5-4 to TRBJ2-7; 11 bases map to TRBD2. CDR1 and CDR2 (germline): SGHNT, YYREEE (reference sequence). The CDR3 is 13 residues long. V lost 5 bases to trimming and J lost 7 bases; unmatched junction nucleotides: 5. For the CDR3, the DNA is TGTGCCAGCAGTACTAGCGGGGGAATAGAGCAGTACTTC. It yields the protein CASSTSGGIEQYF.

The CDR3 here is CASSYPDRVTYEQYF. The CDR3 DNA is TGTGCCAGCAGCTACCCGGACAGGGTGACCTACGAGCAGTACTTC. This chain uses TRBV5-8 with TRBJ2-7, with TRBD1 matching 8 bases. Germline-derived CDR1 and CDR2 are SGHTS and YDEGEE. This CDR3 is built from 15 residues. V trimming: 3 bases; J trimming: 2 bases; junction bases outside the gene matches: 7.

The rearrangement uses TRBV4-3 and TRBJ2-2; D remains ambiguous. This CDR3 region has 12 residues. Trimming pared 0 bases from V and 7 bases from J, leaving 3 bases between. Germline V gives CDR1 LGHNA, CDR2 YSLEER. The CDR3 here is CASSQDRGELFF. CDR3 nucleotides: TGCGCCAGCAGCCAAGACCGCGGGGAGCTGTTTTTT.

The CDR3 here is CASSQGITWDEQYF. The DNA of the CDR3 is TGCGCCAGCAGCCAAGGAATAACATGGGACGAGCAGTACTTC. V and J are TRBV4-3 and TRBJ2-7, with D hard to call. The length of the CDR3 is 14 residues. CDR1 and CDR2 (germline): LGHNA, YSLEER. V dropped 1 base and J dropped 5 bases, with 12 bases sitting between them.

The chain joins TRBV9 to TRBJ2-1, with TRBD2 identical over 9 bases. V shed 3 bases and J 6 bases; nucleotides not matched to a gene: 7. The CDR3 is 15 residues long. Germline lookup yields CDR1 SGDLS and CDR2 YYNGEE. CDR3 sequence reads: CASSASGTAGNEQFF. The CDR3 coding sequence is TGTGCCAGCAGCGCTAGCGGGACGGCCGGCAATGAGCAGTTCTTC.

The chain employs TRBV4-1 and TRBJ1-5, with D perhaps matching TRBD1 (5 bases). Germline assignment: CDR1 MGHRA and CDR2 YSYEKL. The V end lost 2 bases, the J end lost 7 bases, and 12 bases lay between the germline ends. This CDR3 comprises 14 residues. CDR3 protein: CASSQSRVDQPQHF. The CDR3 region has the DNA TGCGCCAGCAGCCAAAGCAGGGTGGACCAGCCCCAGCATTTT.

The chain is built from TRBV9 and TRBJ2-5; D is ambiguous. The ends were cut back, 4 bases at V and 2 bases at J, with 12 bases in the middle. Germline-derived CDR1 and CDR2 are SGDLS and YYNGEE. This CDR3 is 14 amino acids long. CDR3 amino acids: CASSSSDGQETQYF. CDR3 bases: TGTGCCAGCAGCTCATCGGACGGGCAAGAGACCCAGTACTTC.

CDR3 loop: CGTRDPRGDNEQFF. CDR3 DNA: TGTGGCACCCGGGACCCTCGGGGTGACAATGAGCAGTTCTTC. V is TRBV19 and J is TRBJ2-1; the D gene could be TRBD1 or TRBD2 (5 bases each). This CDR3 is 14 amino acids long. Germline V gives CDR1 LNHDA, CDR2 SQIVND (reference sequence).

This sequence joins TRBV2 and TRBJ1-4; 9 bases align to TRBD1. The trim removed 5 bases at V and 6 bases at J, leaving 4 bases unmatched. Germline loops: CDR1 SNHLY, CDR2 FYNNEI. The CDR3 has 14 residues. As DNA, the CDR3 is TGTGCCAGCAGTAAAAGGGACAGGGATGAAAAACTGTTTTTT. Translated: CASSKRDRDEKLFF.

The chain has TRBV6-5 and TRBJ2-7; D is ambiguous. Germline CDR1 is MNHEY and CDR2 is SVGAGI. V was clipped by 5 bases and J by 6 bases, with 20 bases between them. The length of the CDR3 is 15 residues. The CDR3 DNA sequence: TGTGCCAGCAGTACCCGGGCCAGGCCGCCACGCGAGCAGTACTTC. It codes for CASSTRARPPREQYF.

The V and J genes are TRBV9 and TRBJ2-7; D remains unclear. The V gene lost 2 bases and the J gene lost 4 bases, with 25 bases spanning the gap. Germline V gives CDR1 SGDLS, CDR2 YYNGEE. The CDR3 sequence is 18 residues long. CDR3 region: CASSVPSGKPALGYEQYF. CDR3 coding DNA: TGTGCCAGCAGCGTTCCTAGTGGGAAACCCGCTCTCGGTTACGAGCAGTACTTC.

The V gene is TRBV5-1, the J gene TRBJ1-1; a possible D gene is TRBD1 (5 bases). Germline CDR1 SGHRS, CDR2 YFSETQ. V lost 4 bases and J lost 1, with 14 bases in between. The CDR3 has 15 amino acids. DNA for the CDR3: TGCGCCAGCAGCCCAAACTCGGGGCGGAACACTGAAGCTTTCTTT. Residues: CASSPNSGRNTEAFF.

The chain links TRBV11-1 to TRBJ2-7, with TRBD1 as a possible D gene (6 bases). V lost 5 bases, J lost 4 bases, and 12 bases lay in between. This CDR3 has 13 residues. Germline lookup yields CDR1 SGHAT and CDR2 FQDESV (reference sequence). CDR3 loop: CASSRSQGYEQYF. CDR3 in DNA: TGTGCCAGCAGCCGATCCCAGGGGTACGAGCAGTACTTC.